The 5 T cell receptor beta chains given below trace back to one sample, sequenced in a study of blood T cell repertoires in COVID-19. TCRdb's table, derived via immunoSEQ multiplex PCR, lists solely in-frame clones and lacks some. This table has 150,000 or so clones, roughly 80% appearing once. The sample comprised peripheral blood. All receptors come from a woman in her 50s with active or convalescent COVID-19.

Only a few counts were recorded for this clone. This chain uses TRBV29-1 with TRBJ1-2, with D possibly being TRBD1 (6 bases). This CDR3 has 13 amino acids. Germline assignment: CDR1 SQVTM and CDR2 ANQGSEA. V lost 2 bases and J 6 bases, leaving 13 bases between the germline ends. The CDR3 spells CSVERSRGHGYTF. The DNA of the CDR3 is TGCAGCGTTGAAAGGTCCAGGGGCCATGGCTACACCTTC.

The V gene is TRBV30, the J gene TRBJ1-5, with unresolved D. This CDR3 contains 16 residues. Between the trimmed V and J ends, which lost 0 bases and 3 bases, there was a span of 15 bases. Per the germline V gene, CDR1 is GTSNPN and CDR2 is SVGIG (reference sequence). CDR3 bases: TGTGCCTGGAGTGTAGGGCCGGGAACATTCAATCAGCCCCAGCATTTT. Translated: CAWSVGPGTFNQPQHF.

The chain has TRBV6-6 and TRBJ1-2, with 7 bases fitting TRBD1. Germline assignment: CDR1 MNHNY and CDR2 SVGAGI (reference sequence). The CDR3 consists of 16 residues. V lost 5 bases to trimming and J lost 0 bases; unmatched junction nucleotides: 9. Here the CDR3 DNA reads TGTGCCAGCAGTCGACAGGGCCCGGGAGCTAACTATGGCTACACCTTC. This encodes CASSRQGPGANYGYTF.

For the CDR3, the DNA is TGTGCCAGCAGCCTCCGGAGCGGGGGGACCATTCAGTACTTC. This encodes CASSLRSGGTIQYF. The chain employs TRBV7-2 and TRBJ2-4, with 9 nucleotides matching TRBD2. The germline V gene encodes CDR1 SGHTA and CDR2 FQGNSA. V shed 5 bases and J 9 bases; nucleotides not matched to a gene: 8. The length of the CDR3 is 14 residues.

The V and J genes are TRBV7-2 and TRBJ1-1, with 10 bases aligning to TRBD1. V trimming: 4 bases; J trimming: 1 base; junction bases outside the gene matches: 3. The CDR3 runs to 15 residues. Germline V gene lookup returns CDR1 SGHTA and CDR2 FQGNSA. The CDR3 region has the DNA TGTGCCAGCAGCTCCCGACAGGGGGCGAACACTGAAGCTTTCTTT. Translation gives CASSSRQGANTEAFF.